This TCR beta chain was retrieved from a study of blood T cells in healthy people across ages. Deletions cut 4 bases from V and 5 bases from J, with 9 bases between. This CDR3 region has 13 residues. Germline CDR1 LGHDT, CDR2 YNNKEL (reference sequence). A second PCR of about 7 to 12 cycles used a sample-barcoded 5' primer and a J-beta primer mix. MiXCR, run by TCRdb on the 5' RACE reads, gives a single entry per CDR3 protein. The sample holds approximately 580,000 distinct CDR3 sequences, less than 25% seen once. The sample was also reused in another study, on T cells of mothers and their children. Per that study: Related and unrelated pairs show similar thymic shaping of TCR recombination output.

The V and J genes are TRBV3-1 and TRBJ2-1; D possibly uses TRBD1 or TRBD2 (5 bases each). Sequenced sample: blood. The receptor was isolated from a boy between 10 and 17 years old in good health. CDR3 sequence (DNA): TGTGCCAGCAGCCTCCGGGGCAACAATGAGCAGTTCTTC. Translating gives CASSLRGNNEQFF.